Sequencing of this T cell receptor (beta chain) was carried out in a study of T cell changes during pregnancy in multiple sclerosis. The V gene's germline CDR1 is MNHEY and CDR2 SVGAGI. V gave up 4 bases and J gave up 0 bases, with 10 bases separating them. The CDR3 is 15 residues long. The repertoire was sequenced with immunoSEQ multiplex PCR; TCRdb's copy has only in-frame clones and lacks some. Of over 100,000 clones listed, about 93% are singletons. The receptor was derived from a female donor with multiple sclerosis, enrolled in a pregnancy study. Sequencing used peripheral blood, obtained in the third trimester of pregnancy. The rearrangement joins TRBV6-5 to TRBJ1-3; D might be TRBD1 (5 bases). This chain's CDR3 is CASSLGGSSGNTIYF. The CDR3 coding sequence is TGTGCCAGCAGTTTGGGGGGAAGCTCTGGAAACACCATATATTTT.